A single sample is the source of the 19 T cell receptor beta chains below, sequenced in a study of blood T cell repertoires in COVID-19. The repertoire was sequenced with immunoSEQ multiplex PCR; TCRdb's copy has only in-frame clones and lacks some. The data show about 380,000 clones, approximately 80% seen once. Sequenced input: peripheral blood. These receptors were taken from a human donor with acute or convalescent COVID-19. The donor label of this sample is uncertain.

The V gene is TRBV19, the J gene TRBJ1-5, with 8 bases fitting TRBD1. V was pared by 6 bases and J by 5 bases, with 18 bases of the junction left unmatched. Looked up from germline, CDR1 is LNHDA and CDR2 is SQIVND (reference sequence). The length of the CDR3 is 18 residues. In DNA form, the CDR3 reads TGTGCCAGTAGATCCTTGAGTTTCGGACAGGGTTTTCATCAGCCCCAGCATTTT. Amino acids: CASRSLSFGQGFHQPQHF.

The gene calls are TRBV2 and TRBJ2-1, with D possibly matching TRBD1 (5 bases). Germline CDR1 reads SNHLY; CDR2 reads FYNNEI. With 2 bases removed from V and 9 bases from J, the gap between germline ends came to 14 bases. This CDR3 is 14 amino acids long. CDR3 DNA: TGTGCCAGCAGTGAATGGGGCCATTGGGGTGAGCAGTTCTTC. Its translation: CASSEWGHWGEQFF.

The CDR3 DNA is TGTGCCAGCAGTCGACAGGGGCTCACTGAAGCTTTCTTT. It translates to CASSRQGLTEAFF. The chain recombines TRBV12-3 or TRBV12-4 with TRBJ1-1, with TRBD1 matching 8 bases. V shed 5 bases, J shed 4 bases, and the junction held 3 bases outside the gene matches. The CDR3 consists of 13 residues.

The genes are TRBV28 and TRBJ2-7; TRBD1 agrees at 7 bases. This CDR3 has 13 amino acids. The V and J ends lost 6 bases and 3 bases, in that order; junction bases with no gene match: 5. The V gene's germline CDR1 is MDHEN and CDR2 SYDVKM. The CDR3 sequence: CASRRNRGYEQYF. DNA of the CDR3: TGTGCCAGCAGACGGAACAGGGGCTACGAGCAGTACTTC.

This sequence joins TRBV29-1 and TRBJ2-1; 7 nucleotides line up with TRBD1. V lost 5 bases, J lost 8 bases, and 12 bases stayed unmatched. Germline CDR1 is SQVTM and CDR2 is ANQGSEA. The CDR3 is made up of 14 amino acids. The CDR3 DNA follows: TGCAGCGTTAGCAGCACGGGACAGATTTATGAGCAGTTCTTC. It yields the protein CSVSSTGQIYEQFF.

V usage is TRBV5-1 and J usage is TRBJ2-3; the match to TRBD2 covers 9 bases. After removal of 6 bases from V and 0 bases from J, the junction contained 8 bases not matched to a gene. CDR1 is SGHRS, CDR2 YFSETQ, per germline. The CDR3 length is 16 residues. The CDR3 protein is CASISGGTTSTDTQYF. CDR3 bases: TGCGCCAGCATTAGCGGGGGAACAACTAGCACAGATACGCAGTATTTT.

In regard to this clone: Additional DNA sequences in this sample encode the identical CDR3. The V call is TRBV27, the J call TRBJ2-1; TRBD1 matches at 9 bases. Germline V CDR1 and CDR2: MNHEY, SMNVEV (reference sequence). V dropped 6 bases and J dropped 0; count of bases not matched to a gene: 3. This CDR3 has 15 residues. In DNA form, the CDR3 reads TGTGCCAGCAGGCGGACAGGGGACTCCTACAATGAGCAGTTCTTC. It translates to CASRRTGDSYNEQFF.

The gene calls are TRBV11-1 and TRBJ2-3; D is unclear. Looked up from germline, CDR1 is SGHAT and CDR2 is FQDESV (reference sequence). This CDR3 is built from 15 residues. The V end lost 5 bases, the J end lost 0 bases, and 12 bases lay between the germline ends. CDR3 sequence (DNA): TGTGCCAGCAGCCCCCGATCTACTAGCACAGATACGCAGTATTTT. This encodes CASSPRSTSTDTQYF.

The chain has TRBV2 and TRBJ2-1; weak D call: TRBD2 (7 bases). The germline CDR1 and CDR2 sequences are SNHLY and FYNNEI. Between the trimmed V and J ends, which lost 4 bases and 10 bases, there was a span of 14 bases. There are 13 residues in the CDR3. The CDR3 sequence is CASSGGRGGEQFF. CDR3 in DNA: TGTGCCAGCAGTGGTGGCAGGGGAGGGGAGCAGTTCTTC.

The chain couples TRBV7-2 to TRBJ2-4; D ambiguous. V was trimmed by 0 bases and J by 4 bases, leaving 28 bases between them. The length of the CDR3 is 21 residues. Germline V gene sequence: CDR1 SGHTA, CDR2 FQGNSA. The CDR3 DNA is TGTGCCAGCAGCTTAGCCGCCGAAGGCCGGGTACATCTAGAAGATAAAAACATTCAGTACTTC. Translated: CASSLAAEGRVHLEDKNIQYF.

The rearrangement joins TRBV7-2 to TRBJ1-2; 7 bases are shared with TRBD1. The trim removed 5 bases at V and 4 bases at J, leaving 13 bases unmatched. Germline lookup yields CDR1 SGHTA and CDR2 FQGNSA. The CDR3 has 16 amino acids. CDR3 DNA sequence: TGTGCCAGCAGCCCCCGCCCGACAGGGATTGGCTATGGCTACACCTTC. This translates into CASSPRPTGIGYGYTF.

The chain joins TRBV7-9 to TRBJ1-4, with D unresolved. The germline V gene encodes CDR1 SEHNR and CDR2 FQNEAQ (reference sequence). V was cut by 1 base and J by 1 base, with 4 bases left in between. The CDR3 is 14 residues long. The DNA for the CDR3 is TGTGCCAGCAGCTTAGGACAAACTAATGAAAAACTGTTTTTT. It codes for CASSLGQTNEKLFF.

The chain combines TRBV30 with TRBJ1-6, with a tentative D call TRBD1 (5 bases). V was trimmed by 4 bases and J by 9 bases, leaving 13 bases between them. This CDR3 contains 13 residues. CDR1 and CDR2 (germline): GTSNPN, SVGIG (reference sequence). CDR3 coding DNA: TGTGCCTGGAATAATGTGGGGGGTTCACCCCTCCACTTT. It specifies CAWNNVGGSPLHF.

The DNA for the CDR3 is TGCGCCAGCAGCCTAGGACAGGGGACAACTAATGAAAAACTGTTTTTT. It specifies CASSLGQGTTNEKLFF. The V call is TRBV4-1, the J call TRBJ1-4, with TRBD1 matching 9 bases. The germline CDR1 and CDR2 sequences are MGHRA and YSYEKL. The CDR3 runs 16 residues. Trimming cost V 4 bases and J 0 bases; bases outside gene matches: 3.

The chain employs TRBV19 and TRBJ2-7; TRBD1 aligns across 10 bases. From germline, CDR1 is LNHDA and CDR2 SQIVND (reference sequence). Germline trimming cut 1 base from V and 6 bases from J; bases unmatched to any gene: 9. This CDR3 has 16 residues. The CDR3 protein is CASSIAAGTGVGEQYF. The DNA for the CDR3 is TGTGCCAGTAGTATAGCCGCCGGGACAGGGGTGGGCGAGCAGTACTTC.

V and J are TRBV10-2 and TRBJ1-3, with 7 bases aligning to TRBD1. V was clipped by 2 bases and J by 4 bases; unmatched bases: 5. The CDR3 contains 15 residues. Germline V gives CDR1 WSHSY, CDR2 SAAADI. The CDR3 nucleotides are TGCGCCAGCAGTGAGGGGACAGCGAAAGGAAACACCATATATTTT. Translated: CASSEGTAKGNTIYF.

The J gene is TRBJ2-2, the V gene TRBV6-1; a weak D match, TRBD1 (6 bases). Trimming removed 3 bases at V and 7 bases at J, with 12 bases between. The CDR3 loop spans 14 amino acids. Germline V gives CDR1 MNHNS, CDR2 SASEGT. The CDR3 nucleotides are TGTGCCAGCAGTGATCAGGGGACGGTCGGGGAGCTGTTTTTT. Translating gives CASSDQGTVGELFF.

This clone was recorded a few times. This chain connects TRBV6-5 to TRBJ1-1; no reliable D call. CDR3 length: 13 residues. Trimming pared 2 bases from V and 5 bases from J, leaving 9 bases between. Germline V gives CDR1 MNHEY, CDR2 SVGAGI. The CDR3: CASSYLVGTEAFF. CDR3 sequence (DNA): TGTGCCAGCAGTTACCTAGTAGGAACTGAAGCTTTCTTT.

J is TRBJ2-7 and V is TRBV14, with 7 nucleotides matching TRBD1. The V and J ends lost 6 bases and 0 bases, in that order; junction bases with no gene match: 8. CDR3 length: 15 residues. The V gene's germline CDR1 is SGHDN and CDR2 FVKESK. CDR3 sequence reads: CASSFDRVSSYEQYF. The CDR3 DNA follows: TGTGCCAGCAGTTTTGACAGGGTCAGCTCCTACGAGCAGTACTTC. The full variable domain, completed using reference TRBV14 and TRBJ2-7, is EAGVTQFPSHSVIEKGQTVTLRCDPISGHDNLYWYRRVMGKEIKFLLHFVKESKQDESGMPNNRFLAERTGGTYSTLKVQPAELEDSGVYFCASSFDRVSSYEQYFGPGTRLTVT.